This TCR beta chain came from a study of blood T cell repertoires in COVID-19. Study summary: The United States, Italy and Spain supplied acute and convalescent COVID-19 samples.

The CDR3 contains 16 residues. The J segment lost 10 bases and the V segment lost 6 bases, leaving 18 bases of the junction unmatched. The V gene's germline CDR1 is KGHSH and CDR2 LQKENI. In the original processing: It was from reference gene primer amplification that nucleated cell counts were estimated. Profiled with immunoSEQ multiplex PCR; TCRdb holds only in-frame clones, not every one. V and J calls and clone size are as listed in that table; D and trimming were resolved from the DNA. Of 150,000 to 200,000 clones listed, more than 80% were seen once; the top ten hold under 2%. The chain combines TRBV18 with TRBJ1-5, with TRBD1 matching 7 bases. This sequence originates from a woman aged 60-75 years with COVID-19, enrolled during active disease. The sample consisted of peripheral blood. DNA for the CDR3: TGTGCCAGCTCTAGTTCCCGGACAGGTGGGCTAGGACCCCAGCATTTT. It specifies CASSSSRTGGLGPQHF.